This T cell receptor beta chain was retrieved from a study of T cells in Graves' hyperthyroidism and ophthalmopathy. Germline values: CDR1 DFQATT, CDR2 SNEGSKA (reference sequence). CDR3 length: 18 amino acids. The V gene lost 0 bases and the J gene lost 4 bases, with 25 bases spanning the gap. There are many counts of this clonotype. What was amplified from RNA transcripts were TCR beta CDR3 regions. HTBI primers were employed in a first-round RT-PCR of the TCR CDR3. MiXCR was run by TCRdb on the multiplex PCR reads, yielding one entry per CDR3 protein. The sample has around 540,000 distinct CDR3 sequences, 15% to 20% seen once.

The source of this sequence is a woman aged 25 to 39 with Graves' ophthalmopathy. The sample consisted of blood. J is TRBJ2-7 and V is TRBV20-1, with D perhaps assigned TRBD1 or TRBD2 (6 bases each). CDR3 sequence reads: CSARDAGRGETFWYEQYF. The DNA for the CDR3 is TGCAGTGCTAGAGATGCAGGAAGGGGGGAGACGTTCTGGTACGAGCAGTACTTC.